This T cell receptor (beta chain) stems from a study of cytomegalovirus exposure and HLA in healthy donors. Overall study findings and caveats: A later look showed TCR association rates differing by HLA locus, highest for DRB1 and lowest for HLA-C. Reportedly, cytomegalovirus status was diagnosed with high sensitivity and specificity. A later analysis found common viral pathogens apparently linked to several of the most significant clusters. Researchers left out some V segments, among them TRBV6-2 and TRBV6-3, as indistinguishable.

A note on this clone: No antigen is known for it.

Germline assignment: CDR1 LNHDA and CDR2 SQIVND (reference sequence). The length of the CDR3 is 16 residues. Between the trimmed V and J ends, which lost 0 bases and 1 base, there was a span of 9 bases. Both 60 Vbeta primers and 13 Jbeta primers went into the PCR. Profiled with immunoSEQ multiplex PCR; TCRdb holds only in-frame clones, not every one. The sample has about 160,000 clones; roughly 80% are singletons. This receptor was taken from a female donor in good health and CMV-seronegative. The chain is built from TRBV19 and TRBJ1-4; the D is unclear. Sequenced sample: PBMCs. CDR3 loop: CASSIDPILTNEKLFF. CDR3 in DNA: TGTGCCAGTAGTATAGATCCCATACTAACTAATGAAAAACTGTTTTTT. Supplemented by reference TRBV19 and TRBJ1-4, the full variable domain reads DGGITQSPKYLFRKEGQNVTLSCEQNLNHDAMYWYRQDPGQGLRLIYYSQIVNDFQKGDIAEGYSVSREKKESFPLTVTSAQKNPTAFYLCASSIDPILTNEKLFFGSGTQLSVL.